Each of the 7 T cell receptor beta chains below was sequenced from the same sample in a study of T cell responses to AZD1222 COVID-19 vaccine. Sequencing used immunoSEQ multiplex PCR; TCRdb keeps in-frame clones, though not all of them. The sample yields around 150,000 clones, 85% to 90% seen once. The specimen was peripheral blood, collected on day 0 of AZD1222 vaccination. The receptors shown here come from an adult in good health.

V gene TRBV2 combines with J gene TRBJ1-1; D not certain. CDR3 length: 12 amino acids. The germline V and J ends were trimmed by 5 bases and 1 base, with 5 bases remaining between them. Germline values: CDR1 SNHLY, CDR2 FYNNEI. Written as DNA, the CDR3 is TGTGCCAGCAGTTTCAGGAACACTGAAGCTTTCTTT. This gives the protein CASSFRNTEAFF.

CDR3 residues: CASRGGGKTGELFF. The DNA of the CDR3 is TGCGCCAGCAGGGGCGGGGGGAAAACCGGGGAGCTGTTTTTT. This sequence joins TRBV4-1 and TRBJ2-2, with 8 bases fitting TRBD2. Unmatched junction bases numbered 5, after V lost 6 bases and J lost 5 bases. Germline CDR1 reads MGHRA; CDR2 reads YSYEKL. The CDR3 runs 14 residues.

CDR3 bases: TGTGCCGCCGCCGGGACGGGGGTCACTGAAGCTTTCTTT. It specifies CAAAGTGVTEAFF. V gene TRBV18 combines with J gene TRBJ1-1, with D tentatively TRBD1 (5 bases). This CDR3 region has 13 residues. The V end was cut by 11 bases, the J end by 4 bases, with 17 bases between. The germline V gene encodes CDR1 KGHSH and CDR2 LQKENI.

V usage is TRBV5-4 and J usage is TRBJ2-1; possible D gene TRBD1, 5 bases. CDR1 SGHNT and CDR2 YYREEE come from the germline V gene (reference sequence). The CDR3 covers 12 residues. The germline V and J ends were trimmed by 1 base and 7 bases, with 6 bases remaining between them. DNA of the CDR3: TGTGCCAGCAGCTTGTACAGGAATGAGCAGTTCTTC. This codes for CASSLYRNEQFF.

This chain uses TRBV19 with TRBJ2-7, with 7 bases identical to TRBD1. J lost 0 bases, V lost 5 bases, and 4 bases had no gene match. Germline V gene lookup returns CDR1 LNHDA and CDR2 SQIVND (reference sequence). This CDR3 contains 14 residues. In DNA form, the CDR3 reads TGTGCCAGTAGTGCGGCAGGGGGCTCCTACGAGCAGTACTTC. Amino acids: CASSAAGGSYEQYF. The whole variable domain, remainder taken from reference TRBV19 and TRBJ2-7, is DGGITQSPKYLFRKEGQNVTLSCEQNLNHDAMYWYRQDPGQGLRLIYYSQIVNDFQKGDIAEGYSVSREKKESFPLTVTSAQKNPTAFYLCASSAAGGSYEQYFGPGTRLTVT.

V gene TRBV6-2 or TRBV6-3 combines with J gene TRBJ1-1; D is undetermined. The CDR3 length is 14 residues. Per germline, CDR1 MNHEY and CDR2 SVGEGT. Deletions cut 2 bases from V and 4 bases from J, with 11 bases between. The CDR3 DNA is TGTGCCAGCAGTTACAGGATAGGCGGCACTGAAGCTTTCTTT. It yields the protein CASSYRIGGTEAFF.

This clone was picked up a small number of times. V is TRBV7-8 and J is TRBJ2-7, with D perhaps TRBD2 (6 bases). Germline-derived CDR1 and CDR2 are SGHVS and FQNEAQ. The CDR3 loop spans 13 amino acids. V gave up 5 bases and J gave up 2 bases, with 10 bases separating them. The CDR3 loop reads CASSRGATYEQYF. In DNA form, the CDR3 reads TGTGCCAGCAGCCGCGGGGCCACCTACGAGCAGTACTTC.